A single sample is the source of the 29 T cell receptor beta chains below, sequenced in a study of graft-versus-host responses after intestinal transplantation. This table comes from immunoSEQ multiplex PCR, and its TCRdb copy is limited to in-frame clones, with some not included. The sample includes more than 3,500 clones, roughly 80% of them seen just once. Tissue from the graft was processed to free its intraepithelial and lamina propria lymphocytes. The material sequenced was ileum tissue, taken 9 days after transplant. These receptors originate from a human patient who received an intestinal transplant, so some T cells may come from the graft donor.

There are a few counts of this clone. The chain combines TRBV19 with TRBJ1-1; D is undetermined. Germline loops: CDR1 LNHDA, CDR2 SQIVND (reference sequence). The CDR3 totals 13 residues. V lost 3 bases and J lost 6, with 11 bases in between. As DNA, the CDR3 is TGTGCCAGTAGTATGTCGAAAAAATCTGAAGCTTTCTTT. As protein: CASSMSKKSEAFF.

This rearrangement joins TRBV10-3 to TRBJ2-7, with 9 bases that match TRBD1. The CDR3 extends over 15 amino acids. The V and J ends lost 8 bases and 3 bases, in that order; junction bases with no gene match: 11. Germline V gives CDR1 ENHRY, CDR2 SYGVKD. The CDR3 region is CAIGKTGTGNYEQYF. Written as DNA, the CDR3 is TGTGCCATCGGAAAGACCGGGACAGGGAACTACGAGCAGTACTTC.

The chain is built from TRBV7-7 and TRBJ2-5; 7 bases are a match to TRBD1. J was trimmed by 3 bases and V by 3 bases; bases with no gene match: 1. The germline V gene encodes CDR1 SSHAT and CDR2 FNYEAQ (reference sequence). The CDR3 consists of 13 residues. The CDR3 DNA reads TGTGCCAGCAGCTTTGACAGGGAAGAGACCCAGTACTTC. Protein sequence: CASSFDREETQYF.

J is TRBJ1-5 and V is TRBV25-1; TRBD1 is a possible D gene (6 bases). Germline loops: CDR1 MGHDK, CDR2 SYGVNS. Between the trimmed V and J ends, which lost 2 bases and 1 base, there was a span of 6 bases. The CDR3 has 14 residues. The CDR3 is CASSEGGSNQPQHF. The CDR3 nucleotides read TGTGCCAGCAGTGAAGGGGGCAGCAATCAGCCCCAGCATTTT. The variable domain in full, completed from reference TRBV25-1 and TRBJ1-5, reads EADIYQTPRYLVIGTGKKITLECSQTMGHDKMYWYQQDPGMELHLIHYSYGVNSTEKGDLSSESTVSRIRTEHFPLTLESARPSHTSQYLCASSEGGSNQPQHFGDGTRLSIL.

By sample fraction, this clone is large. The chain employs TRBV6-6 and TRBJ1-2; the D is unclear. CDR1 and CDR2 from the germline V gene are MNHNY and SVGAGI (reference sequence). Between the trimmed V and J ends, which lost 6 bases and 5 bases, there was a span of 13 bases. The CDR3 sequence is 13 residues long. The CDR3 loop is CASSPPRTYGYTF. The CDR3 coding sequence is TGTGCCAGCAGCCCTCCAAGGACGTATGGCTACACCTTC.

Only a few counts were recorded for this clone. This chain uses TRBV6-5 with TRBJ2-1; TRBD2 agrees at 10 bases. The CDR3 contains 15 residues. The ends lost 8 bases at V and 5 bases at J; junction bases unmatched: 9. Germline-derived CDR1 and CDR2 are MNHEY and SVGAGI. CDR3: CASSPLAGAHNEQFF. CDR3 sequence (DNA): TGTGCCAGCTCCCCGCTAGCGGGAGCACACAATGAGCAGTTCTTC.

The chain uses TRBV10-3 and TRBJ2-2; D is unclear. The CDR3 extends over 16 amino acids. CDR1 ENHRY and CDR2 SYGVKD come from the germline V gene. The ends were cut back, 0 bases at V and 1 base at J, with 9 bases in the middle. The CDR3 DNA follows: TGTGCCATCAGTGAGTCAGGAGCCGTGAACACCGGGGAGCTGTTTTTT. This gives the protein CAISESGAVNTGELFF.

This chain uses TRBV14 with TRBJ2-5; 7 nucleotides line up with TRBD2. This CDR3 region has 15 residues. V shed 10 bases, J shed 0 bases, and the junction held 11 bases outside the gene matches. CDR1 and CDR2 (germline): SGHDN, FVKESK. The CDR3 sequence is CAMGRLAQYQETQYF. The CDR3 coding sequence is TGTGCCATGGGGCGACTAGCCCAGTACCAAGAGACCCAGTACTTC.

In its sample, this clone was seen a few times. The DNA for the CDR3 is TGTGCCAGCAGTGACGTGAATCCAGCGGGGGCCTTTTGGAACAATGAGCAGTTCTTC. Protein sequence: CASSDVNPAGAFWNNEQFF. The V and J genes are TRBV6-4 and TRBJ2-1; 8 bases are shared with TRBD2. The V gene end was trimmed by 2 bases and the J gene end by 5 bases; junction bases not matched to a gene: 17. The CDR3 runs 19 residues. The germline V gene has CDR1 MRHNA and CDR2 SNTAGT.

CDR3 sequence reads: CASSHLGVQHYNEQFF. The CDR3 DNA reads TGTGCCAGCAGCCACCTCGGGGTCCAGCACTACAATGAGCAGTTCTTC. The chain carries TRBV28 and TRBJ2-1; D might be TRBD2 (5 bases). Trimming stripped 6 bases from V and 3 bases from J, with 18 bases between. The germline V gene has CDR1 MDHEN and CDR2 SYDVKM. This CDR3 is 16 amino acids long.

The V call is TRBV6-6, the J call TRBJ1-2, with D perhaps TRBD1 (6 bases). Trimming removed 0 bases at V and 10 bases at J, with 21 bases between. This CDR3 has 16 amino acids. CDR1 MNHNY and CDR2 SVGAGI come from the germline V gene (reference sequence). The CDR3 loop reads CASSYSTGSRARDYTF. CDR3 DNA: TGTGCCAGCAGTTACTCGACAGGTTCTCGAGCCAGAGACTACACCTTC.

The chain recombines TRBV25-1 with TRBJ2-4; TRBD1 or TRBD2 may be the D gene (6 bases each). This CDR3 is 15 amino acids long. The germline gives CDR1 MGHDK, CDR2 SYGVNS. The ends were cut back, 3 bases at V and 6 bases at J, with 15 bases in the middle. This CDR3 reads CASSENGGDPNIQYF. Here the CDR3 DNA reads TGTGCCAGCAGTGAGAACGGGGGCGACCCAAACATTCAGTACTTC.

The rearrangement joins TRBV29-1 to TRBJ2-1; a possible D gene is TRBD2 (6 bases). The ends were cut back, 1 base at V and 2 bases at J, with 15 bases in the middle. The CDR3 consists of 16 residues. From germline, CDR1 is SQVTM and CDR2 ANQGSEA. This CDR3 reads CSVEGSEGLAYNEQFF. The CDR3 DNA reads TGCAGCGTTGAAGGTTCGGAGGGATTGGCCTACAATGAGCAGTTCTTC.

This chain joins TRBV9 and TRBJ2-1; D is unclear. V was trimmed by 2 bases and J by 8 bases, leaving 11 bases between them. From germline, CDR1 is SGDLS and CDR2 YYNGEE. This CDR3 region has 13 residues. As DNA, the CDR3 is TGTGCCAGCAGCGTTACACCGTCGTATGAGCAGTTCTTC. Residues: CASSVTPSYEQFF. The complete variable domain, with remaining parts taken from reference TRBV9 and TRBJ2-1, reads DSGVTQTPKHLITATGQRVTLRCSPRSGDLSVYWYQQSLDQGLQFLIQYYNGEERAKGNILERFSAQQFPDLHSELNLSSLELGDSALYFCASSVTPSYEQFFGPGTRLTVL.

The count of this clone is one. The CDR3 protein is CASSELDRGSEKLFF. DNA of the CDR3: TGTGCCAGCAGTGAATTAGACAGGGGTTCTGAAAAACTGTTTTTT. The gene calls are TRBV25-1 and TRBJ1-4, with TRBD1 matching 8 bases. V shed 1 base, J shed 7 bases, and the junction held 5 bases outside the gene matches. Germline V CDR1 and CDR2: MGHDK, SYGVNS. The CDR3 is made up of 15 amino acids.

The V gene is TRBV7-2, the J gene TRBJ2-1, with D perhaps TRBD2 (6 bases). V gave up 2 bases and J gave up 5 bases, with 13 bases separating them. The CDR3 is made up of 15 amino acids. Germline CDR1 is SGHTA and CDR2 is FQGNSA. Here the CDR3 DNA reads TGTGCCAGCAGCTTAACTAGGCTAGCGAACAATGAGCAGTTCTTC. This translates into CASSLTRLANNEQFF.

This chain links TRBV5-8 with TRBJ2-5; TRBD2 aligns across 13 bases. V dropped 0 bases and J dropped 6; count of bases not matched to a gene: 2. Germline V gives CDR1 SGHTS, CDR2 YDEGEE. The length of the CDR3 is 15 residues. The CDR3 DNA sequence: TGTGCCAGCAGCTTGGGACTAGCGGGAGGCCAGACCCAGTACTTC. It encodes CASSLGLAGGQTQYF.

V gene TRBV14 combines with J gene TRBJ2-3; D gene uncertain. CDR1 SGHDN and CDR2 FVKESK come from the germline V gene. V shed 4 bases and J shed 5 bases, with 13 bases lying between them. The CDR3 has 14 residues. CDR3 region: CASSPDRSGDTQYF. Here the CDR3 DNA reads TGTGCCAGCAGCCCCGACCGCTCCGGAGATACGCAGTATTTT.

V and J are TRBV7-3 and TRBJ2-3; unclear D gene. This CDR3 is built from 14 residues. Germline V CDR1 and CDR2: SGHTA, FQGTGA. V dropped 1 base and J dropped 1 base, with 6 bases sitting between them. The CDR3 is CASSLRSGTDTQYF. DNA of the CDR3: TGTGCCAGCAGCTTAAGGAGCGGCACAGATACGCAGTATTTT.

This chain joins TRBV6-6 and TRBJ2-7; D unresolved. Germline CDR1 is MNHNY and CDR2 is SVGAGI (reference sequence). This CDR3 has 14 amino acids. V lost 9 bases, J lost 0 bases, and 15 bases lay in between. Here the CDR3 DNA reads TGTGCCAGTACCCCCCCCGCGAGCTCCTACGAGCAGTACTTC. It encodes CASTPPASSYEQYF.

The CDR3 DNA follows: TGCAGTGCTACAGGGAACACTGAAGCTTTCTTT. Translated: CSATGNTEAFF. The rearrangement links TRBV20-1 to TRBJ1-1; D not resolved. The CDR3 totals 11 residues. Germline loops: CDR1 DFQATT, CDR2 SNEGSKA (reference sequence). V lost 4 bases and J lost 1, with 4 bases in between.

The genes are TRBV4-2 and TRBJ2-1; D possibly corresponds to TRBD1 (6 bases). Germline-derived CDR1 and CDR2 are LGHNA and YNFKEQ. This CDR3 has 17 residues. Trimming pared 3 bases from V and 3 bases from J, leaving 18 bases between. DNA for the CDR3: TGTGCCAGCAGCCAGACAAATACGGGACACCTCTACAATGAGCAGTTCTTC. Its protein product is CASSQTNTGHLYNEQFF.

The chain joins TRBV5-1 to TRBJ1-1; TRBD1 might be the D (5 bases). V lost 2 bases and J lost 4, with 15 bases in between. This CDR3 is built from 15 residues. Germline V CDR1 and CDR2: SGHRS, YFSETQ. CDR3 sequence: CASSFFWAGGTEAFF. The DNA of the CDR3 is TGCGCCAGCAGCTTCTTTTGGGCTGGGGGCACTGAAGCTTTCTTT.

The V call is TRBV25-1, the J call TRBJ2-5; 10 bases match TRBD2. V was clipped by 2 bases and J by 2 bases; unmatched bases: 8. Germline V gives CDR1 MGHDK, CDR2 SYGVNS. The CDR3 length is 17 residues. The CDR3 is CASSEGGSGGFQETQYF. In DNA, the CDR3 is TGTGCCAGCAGTGAAGGGGGTAGCGGGGGGTTTCAAGAGACCCAGTACTTC.

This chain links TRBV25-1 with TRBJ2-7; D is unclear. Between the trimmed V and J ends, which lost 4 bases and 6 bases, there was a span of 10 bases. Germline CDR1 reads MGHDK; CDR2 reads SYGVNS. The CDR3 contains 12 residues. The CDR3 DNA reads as TGTGCCAGCAGTGCCGAGCTCGGCGAGCAGTACTTC. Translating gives CASSAELGEQYF.

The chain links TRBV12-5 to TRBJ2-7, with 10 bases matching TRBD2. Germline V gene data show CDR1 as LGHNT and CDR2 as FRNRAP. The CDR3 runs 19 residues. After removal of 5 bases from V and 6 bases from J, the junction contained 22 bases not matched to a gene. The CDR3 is CASGPPGEREGQEWGEQYF. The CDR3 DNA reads TGTGCTAGTGGTCCGCCCGGGGAGCGGGAGGGCCAGGAGTGGGGCGAGCAGTACTTC.

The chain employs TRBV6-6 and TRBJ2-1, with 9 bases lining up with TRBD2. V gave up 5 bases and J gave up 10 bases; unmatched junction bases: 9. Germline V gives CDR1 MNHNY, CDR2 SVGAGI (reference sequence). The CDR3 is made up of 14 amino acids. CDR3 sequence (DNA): TGTGCCAGCAGTCCCTTAGCGGGAGAAGGGGAGCAGTTCTTC. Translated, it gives CASSPLAGEGEQFF.

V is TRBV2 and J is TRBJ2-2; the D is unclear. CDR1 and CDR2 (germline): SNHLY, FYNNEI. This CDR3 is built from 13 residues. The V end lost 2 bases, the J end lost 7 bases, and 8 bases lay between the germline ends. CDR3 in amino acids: CASSEKEIGELFF. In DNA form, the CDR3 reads TGTGCCAGCAGTGAAAAGGAAATCGGGGAGCTGTTTTTT.

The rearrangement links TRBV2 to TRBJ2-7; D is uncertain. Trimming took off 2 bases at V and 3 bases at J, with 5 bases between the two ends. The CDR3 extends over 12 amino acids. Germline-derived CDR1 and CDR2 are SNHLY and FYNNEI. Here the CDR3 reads CASSEPNYEQYF. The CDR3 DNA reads TGTGCCAGCAGTGAACCCAACTACGAGCAGTACTTC.